This TCR beta chain was profiled in a study of blood T cell repertoires in COVID-19. Produced via immunoSEQ multiplex PCR; TCRdb's table is partial and in-frame only. The table lists about 220,000 clones, about 88% of them singletons. The material sequenced was PBMCs or T cells enriched from blood (not recorded which). The receptor comes from a woman aged 30 to 39 who had recovered from COVID-19.

The DNA for the CDR3 is TGTGCCAGCAGCTTAGGGGGGGGAAGGTTTGTGAACACTGAAGCTTTCTTT. Translated: CASSLGGGRFVNTEAFF. The chain has TRBV7-8 and TRBJ1-1; tentative D call: TRBD1 (5 bases). The V end was cut by 1 base, the J end by 0 bases, with 15 bases between. Germline CDR1 SGHVS, CDR2 FQNEAQ. The CDR3 consists of 17 residues.